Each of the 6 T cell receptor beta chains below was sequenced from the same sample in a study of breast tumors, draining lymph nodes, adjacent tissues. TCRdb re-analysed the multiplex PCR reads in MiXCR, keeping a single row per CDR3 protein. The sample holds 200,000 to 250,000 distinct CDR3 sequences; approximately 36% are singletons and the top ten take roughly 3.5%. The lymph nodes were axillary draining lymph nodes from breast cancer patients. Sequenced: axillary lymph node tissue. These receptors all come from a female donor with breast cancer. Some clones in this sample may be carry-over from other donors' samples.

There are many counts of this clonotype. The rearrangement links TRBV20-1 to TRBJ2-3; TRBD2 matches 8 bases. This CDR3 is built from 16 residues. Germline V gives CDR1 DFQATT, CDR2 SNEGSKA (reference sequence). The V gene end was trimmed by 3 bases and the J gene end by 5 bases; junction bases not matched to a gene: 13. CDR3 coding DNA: TGCAGTGCTAGCGCACTCTCGGGGGGGCCTGGAGATACGCAGTATTTT. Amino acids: CSASALSGGPGDTQYF.

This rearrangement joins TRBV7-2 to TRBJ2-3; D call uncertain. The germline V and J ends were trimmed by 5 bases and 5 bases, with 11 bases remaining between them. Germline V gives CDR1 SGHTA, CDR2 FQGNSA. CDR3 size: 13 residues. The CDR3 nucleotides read TGTGCCAGCAGCCAAATGGCTGGAGATACGCAGTATTTT. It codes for CASSQMAGDTQYF.

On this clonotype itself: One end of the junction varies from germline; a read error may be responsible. This CDR3 is CASSVLQENTEASF. CDR3 coding DNA: TGTGCCAGCAGCGTCCTACAGGAGAACACTGAAGCTTCCTTT. The rearrangement joins TRBV9 to TRBJ1-1, with D perhaps TRBD1 (5 bases). Per the germline V gene, CDR1 is SGDLS and CDR2 is YYNGEE. The CDR3 contains 14 residues.

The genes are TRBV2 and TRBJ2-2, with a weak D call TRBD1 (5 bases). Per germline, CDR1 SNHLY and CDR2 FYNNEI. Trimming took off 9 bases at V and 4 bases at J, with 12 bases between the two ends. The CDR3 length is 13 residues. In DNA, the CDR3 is TGTGCCAGGGGGCCCATGCGCACCGGGGAGCTGTTTTTT. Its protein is CARGPMRTGELFF.

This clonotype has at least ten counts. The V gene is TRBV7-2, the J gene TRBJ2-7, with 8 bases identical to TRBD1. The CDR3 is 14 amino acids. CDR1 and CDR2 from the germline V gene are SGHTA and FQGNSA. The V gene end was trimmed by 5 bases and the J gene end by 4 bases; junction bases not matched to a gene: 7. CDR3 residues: CASSIGQGRYEQYF. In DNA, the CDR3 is TGTGCCAGCAGCATCGGACAGGGTCGGTACGAGCAGTACTTC. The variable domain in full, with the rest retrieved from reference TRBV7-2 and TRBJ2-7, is GAGVSQSPSNKVTEKGKDVELRCDPISGHTALYWYRQSLGQGLEFLIYFQGNSAPDKSGLPSDRFSAERTGGSVSTLTIQRTQQEDSAVYLCASSIGQGRYEQYFGPGTRLTVT.

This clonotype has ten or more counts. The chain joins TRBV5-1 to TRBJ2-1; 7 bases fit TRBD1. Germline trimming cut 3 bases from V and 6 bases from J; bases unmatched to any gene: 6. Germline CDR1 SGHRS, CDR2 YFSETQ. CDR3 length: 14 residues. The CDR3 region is CASSSLGQPNEQFF. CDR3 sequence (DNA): TGCGCCAGCAGCTCCTTGGGACAGCCCAATGAGCAGTTCTTC.